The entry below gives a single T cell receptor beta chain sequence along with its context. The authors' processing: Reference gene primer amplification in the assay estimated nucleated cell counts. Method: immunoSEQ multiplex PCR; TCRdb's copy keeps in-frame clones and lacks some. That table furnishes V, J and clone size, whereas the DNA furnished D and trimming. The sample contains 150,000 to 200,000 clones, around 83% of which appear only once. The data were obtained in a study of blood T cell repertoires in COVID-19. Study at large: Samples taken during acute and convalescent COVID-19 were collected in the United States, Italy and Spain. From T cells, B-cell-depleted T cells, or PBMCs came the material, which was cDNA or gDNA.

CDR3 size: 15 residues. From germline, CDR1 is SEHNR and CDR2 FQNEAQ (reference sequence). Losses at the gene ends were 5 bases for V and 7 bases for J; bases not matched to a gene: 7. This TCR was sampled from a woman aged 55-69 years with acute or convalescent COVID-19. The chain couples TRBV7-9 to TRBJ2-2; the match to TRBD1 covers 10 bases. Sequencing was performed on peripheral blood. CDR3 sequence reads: CASSRPGQGIGELFF. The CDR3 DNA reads TGTGCCAGCAGCCGACCGGGACAGGGGATCGGGGAGCTGTTTTTT.